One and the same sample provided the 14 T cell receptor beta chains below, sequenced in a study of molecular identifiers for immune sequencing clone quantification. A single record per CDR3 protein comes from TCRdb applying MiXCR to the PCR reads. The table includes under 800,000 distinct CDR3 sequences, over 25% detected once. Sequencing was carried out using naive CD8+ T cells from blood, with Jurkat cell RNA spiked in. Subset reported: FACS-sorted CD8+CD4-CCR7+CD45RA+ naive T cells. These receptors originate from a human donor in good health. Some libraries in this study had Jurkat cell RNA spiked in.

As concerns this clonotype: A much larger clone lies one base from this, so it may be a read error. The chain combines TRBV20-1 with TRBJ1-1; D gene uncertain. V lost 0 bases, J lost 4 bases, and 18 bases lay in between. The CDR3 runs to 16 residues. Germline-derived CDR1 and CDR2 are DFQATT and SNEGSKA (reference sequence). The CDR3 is CSARDYTERSGTEAFF. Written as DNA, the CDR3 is TGCAGTGCTAGAGATTACACAGAAAGATCGGGCACTGAAGCTTTCTTT.

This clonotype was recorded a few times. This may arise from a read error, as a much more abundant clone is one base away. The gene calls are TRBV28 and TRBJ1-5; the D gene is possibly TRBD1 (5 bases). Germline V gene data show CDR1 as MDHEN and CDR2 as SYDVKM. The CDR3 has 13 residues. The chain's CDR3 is CASSVQGNQPPHF. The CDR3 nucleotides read TGTGCCAGCAGTGTTCAGGGCAATCAGCCCCCGCATTTT.

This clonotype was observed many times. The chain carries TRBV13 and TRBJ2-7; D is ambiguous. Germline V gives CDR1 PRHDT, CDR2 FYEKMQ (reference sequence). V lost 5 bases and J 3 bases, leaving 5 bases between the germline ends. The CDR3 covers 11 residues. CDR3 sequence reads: CASSQNYEQYF. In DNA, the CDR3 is TGTGCCAGCAGCCAAAACTACGAGCAGTACTTC.

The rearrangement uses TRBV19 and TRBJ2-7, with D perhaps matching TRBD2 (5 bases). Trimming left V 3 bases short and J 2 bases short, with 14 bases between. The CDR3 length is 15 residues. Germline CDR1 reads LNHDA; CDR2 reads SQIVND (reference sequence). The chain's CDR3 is CASSIFLRGTYEQYF. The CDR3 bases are TGTGCCAGTAGTATTTTTCTCCGAGGGACCTACGAGCAGTACTTC.

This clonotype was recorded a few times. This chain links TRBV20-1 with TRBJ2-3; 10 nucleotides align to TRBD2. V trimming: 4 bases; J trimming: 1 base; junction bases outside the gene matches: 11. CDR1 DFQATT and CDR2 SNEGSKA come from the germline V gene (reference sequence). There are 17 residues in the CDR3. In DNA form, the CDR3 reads TGCAGTGCTAAGGGCGTTAGCGGGAGGCTAGGCACAGATACGCAGTATTTT. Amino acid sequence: CSAKGVSGRLGTDTQYF.

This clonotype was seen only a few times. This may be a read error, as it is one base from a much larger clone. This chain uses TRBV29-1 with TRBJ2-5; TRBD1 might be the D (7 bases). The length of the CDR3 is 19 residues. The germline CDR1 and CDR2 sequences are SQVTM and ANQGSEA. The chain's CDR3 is CSVEDPEGRGVVEGETQHF. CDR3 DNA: TGCAGCGTTGAAGATCCCGAAGGCAGGGGGGTAGTGGAAGGAGAGACCCAGCACTTC. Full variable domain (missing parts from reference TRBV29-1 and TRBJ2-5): SAVISQKPSRDICQRGTSLTIQCQVDSQVTMMFWYRQQPGQSLTLIATANQGSEATYESGFVIDKFPISRPNLTFSTLTVSNMSPEDSSIYLCSVEDPEGRGVVEGETQHFGPGTRLLVL.

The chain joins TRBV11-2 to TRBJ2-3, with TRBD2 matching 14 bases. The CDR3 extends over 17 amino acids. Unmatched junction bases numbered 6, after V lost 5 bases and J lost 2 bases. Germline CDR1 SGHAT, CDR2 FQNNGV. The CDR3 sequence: CASSDGTSGGLTDTQYF. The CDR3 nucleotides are TGTGCCAGCAGCGATGGGACTAGCGGGGGCCTCACAGATACGCAGTATTTT. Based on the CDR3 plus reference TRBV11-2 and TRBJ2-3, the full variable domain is EAGVAQSPRYKIIEKRQSVAFWCNPISGHATLYWYQQILGQGPKLLIQFQNNGVVDDSQLPKDRFSAERLKGVDSTLKIQPAKLEDSAVYLCASSDGTSGGLTDTQYFGPGTRLTVL.

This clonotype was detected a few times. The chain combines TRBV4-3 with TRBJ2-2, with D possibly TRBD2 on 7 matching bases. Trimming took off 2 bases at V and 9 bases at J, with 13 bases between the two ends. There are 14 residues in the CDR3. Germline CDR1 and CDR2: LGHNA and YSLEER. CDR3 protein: CASSQTRGGWELFF. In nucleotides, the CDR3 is TGCGCCAGCAGCCAAACAAGGGGGGGCTGGGAGCTGTTTTTT.

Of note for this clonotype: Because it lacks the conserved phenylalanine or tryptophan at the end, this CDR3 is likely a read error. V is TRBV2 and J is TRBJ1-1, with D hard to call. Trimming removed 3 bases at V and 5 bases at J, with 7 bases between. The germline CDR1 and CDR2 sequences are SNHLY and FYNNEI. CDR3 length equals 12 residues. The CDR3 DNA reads TGTGCCAGCAGTGAGTGGGATACTGAAGCTTTCCTT. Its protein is CASSEWDTEAFL.

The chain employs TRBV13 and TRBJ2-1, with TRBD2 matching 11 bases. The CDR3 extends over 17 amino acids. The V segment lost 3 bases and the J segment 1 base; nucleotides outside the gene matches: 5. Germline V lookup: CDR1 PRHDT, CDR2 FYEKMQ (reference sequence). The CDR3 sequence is CASSFTSGGPSYNEQFF. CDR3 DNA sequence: TGTGCCAGCAGCTTTACTAGCGGGGGCCCATCCTACAATGAGCAGTTCTTC.

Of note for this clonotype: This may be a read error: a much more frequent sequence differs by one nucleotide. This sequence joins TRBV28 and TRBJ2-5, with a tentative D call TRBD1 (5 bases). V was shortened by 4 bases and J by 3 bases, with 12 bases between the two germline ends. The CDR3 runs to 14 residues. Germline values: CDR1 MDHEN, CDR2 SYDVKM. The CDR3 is CASSSLTGKETQYF. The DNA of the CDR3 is TGTGCCAGCAGTTCGCTCACAGGAAAAGAGACCCAGTACTTC.

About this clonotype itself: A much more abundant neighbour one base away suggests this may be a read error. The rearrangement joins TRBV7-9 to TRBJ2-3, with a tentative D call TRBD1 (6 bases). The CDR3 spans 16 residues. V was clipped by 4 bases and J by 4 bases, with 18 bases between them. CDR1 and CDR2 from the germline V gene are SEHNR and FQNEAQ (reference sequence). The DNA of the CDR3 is TGTGCCAGCAGCTCCTATCAGGACAGAGAAGCAGATACGCAGTATTTT. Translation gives CASSSYQDREADTQYF.

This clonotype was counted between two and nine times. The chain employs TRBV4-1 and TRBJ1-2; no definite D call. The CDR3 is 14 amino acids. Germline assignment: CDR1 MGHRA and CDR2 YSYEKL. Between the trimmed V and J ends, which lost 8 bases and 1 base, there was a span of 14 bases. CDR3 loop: CASSRNGNNYGYTF. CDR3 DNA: TGCGCCAGCTCAAGGAACGGGAATAACTATGGCTACACCTTC.

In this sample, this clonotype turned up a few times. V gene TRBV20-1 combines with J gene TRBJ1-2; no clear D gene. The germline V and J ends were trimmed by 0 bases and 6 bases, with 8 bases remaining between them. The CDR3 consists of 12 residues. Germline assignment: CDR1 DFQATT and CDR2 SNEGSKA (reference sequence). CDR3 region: CSARDGADGYTF. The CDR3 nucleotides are TGCAGTGCTAGAGACGGAGCTGATGGCTACACCTTC.